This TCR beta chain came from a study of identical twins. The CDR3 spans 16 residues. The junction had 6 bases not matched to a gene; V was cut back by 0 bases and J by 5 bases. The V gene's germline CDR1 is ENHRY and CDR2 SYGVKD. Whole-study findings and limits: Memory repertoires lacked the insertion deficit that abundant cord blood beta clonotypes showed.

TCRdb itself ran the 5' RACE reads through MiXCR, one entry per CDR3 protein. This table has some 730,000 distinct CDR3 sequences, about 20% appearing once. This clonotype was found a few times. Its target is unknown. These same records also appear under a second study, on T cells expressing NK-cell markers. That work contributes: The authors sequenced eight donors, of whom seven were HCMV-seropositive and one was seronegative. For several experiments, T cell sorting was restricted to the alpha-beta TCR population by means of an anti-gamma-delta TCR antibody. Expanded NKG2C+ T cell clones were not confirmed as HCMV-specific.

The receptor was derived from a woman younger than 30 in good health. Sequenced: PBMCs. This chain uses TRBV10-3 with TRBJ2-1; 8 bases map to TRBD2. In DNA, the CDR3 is TGTGCCATCAGTGAGTCGAGGCTAGCGGGCGACAATGAGCAGTTCTTC. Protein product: CAISESRLAGDNEQFF.